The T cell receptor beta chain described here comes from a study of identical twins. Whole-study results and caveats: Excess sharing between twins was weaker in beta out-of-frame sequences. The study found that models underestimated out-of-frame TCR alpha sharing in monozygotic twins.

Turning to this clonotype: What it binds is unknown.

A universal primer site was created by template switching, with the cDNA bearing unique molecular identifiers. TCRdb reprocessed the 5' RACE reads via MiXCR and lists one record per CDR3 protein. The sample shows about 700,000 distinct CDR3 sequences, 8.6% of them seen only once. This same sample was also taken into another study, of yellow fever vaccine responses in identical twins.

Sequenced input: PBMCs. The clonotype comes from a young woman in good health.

The CDR3 nucleotides read TGTGCCAGCAGTTCTAGGGGGCTGAGGAAAAACATTCAGTACTTC. Translating gives CASSSRGLRKNIQYF. The chain has TRBV27 and TRBJ2-4, with 7 bases fitting TRBD1. Looked up from germline, CDR1 is MNHEY and CDR2 is SMNVEV (reference sequence). The CDR3 runs 15 residues. With 4 bases clipped from V and 4 bases from J, the junction kept 7 bases outside the gene matches.